The rows below give T cell receptor beta chains drawn from one sample of a study of regulatory T cells in long-lasting Graves disease. TCRdb reprocessed the multiplex PCR reads with MiXCR, giving one entry per CDR3 protein. The sample has under 700,000 distinct CDR3 sequences, around 16% seen once; the top ten hold roughly 25%. These data were also reused for a study on T cells in Graves' hyperthyroidism and ophthalmopathy.

This specimen consisted of peripheral blood mononuclear cells (PBMCs), obtained at new diagnosis, from a patient treated with antithyroid drugs. These receptors came from a woman aged 40-60 years with Graves disease. The CDR3 runs from the conserved cysteine through the conserved F or W.

TRBV28	11	TRBJ1-5	CASSPRTGLHF
TRBV5-1	12	TRBJ2-5	CASSPNIETQYF
TRBV6-2/TRBV6-3	15	TRBJ1-2	CASSYSGQRISGYTF
TRBV6-5	13	TRBJ2-7	CASSYRRDLEQYF
TRBV5-1	15	TRBJ2-2	CASSLDLGDAGELFF
TRBV18	13	TRBJ1-2	CASSRDREAGYTF
TRBV6-2/TRBV6-3	14	TRBJ1-4	CASRRQGTHEKLFF
TRBV2	14	TRBJ2-7	CASSGDPPTYEQYF
TRBV28	16	TRBJ2-2	CASIPSPGQDTGELFF
TRBV6-1	15	TRBJ2-3	CASRPGTRDTDTQYF
TRBV27	15	TRBJ1-4	CASSFQGSTNEKLFF
TRBV5-1	19	TRBJ2-3	CASSLEAPGFQSAADTQYF
TRBV20-1	13	TRBJ1-5	CSAEKGWGQPQHF
TRBV12-5	18	TRBJ2-5	CASGLGPSGGPYRGTQYF
TRBV3-1	17	TRBJ2-2	CASRPKERSPNTGELFF
TRBV5-1	15	TRBJ1-1	CASSLGGRDNTEAFF
TRBV18	16	TRBJ2-2	CASSPAIQTNTGELFF
TRBV6-1	17	TRBJ2-3	CASSEAGTGPGTDTQYF
TRBV11-2	16	TRBJ2-1	CASSPAMGGAYNEQFF
TRBV12-3/TRBV12-4	13	TRBJ1-4	CASSFSDYEKLFF
TRBV18	13	TRBJ1-3	CASSPTDGNTIYF
TRBV3-1	17	TRBJ2-3	CASSQDRGTSLTDTQYF
TRBV19	15	TRBJ2-7	CASSIGQASSYEQYF
TRBV5-6	16	TRBJ2-2	CASSFGTSGGAGELFF
TRBV30	13	TRBJ2-7	CAWSVGPIYEQYF
TRBV18	12	TRBJ1-2	CASSPGAVGYTF
TRBV11-2	14	TRBJ2-3	CASSVRGGPDTQYF
TRBV6-1	18	TRBJ1-5	CASSRYRDGSISNQPQHF
TRBV20-1	12	TRBJ1-2	CSASVELYGYTF
TRBV12-3/TRBV12-4	14	TRBJ2-4	CATSTGLAKNIQYF
TRBV10-1	16	TRBJ1-4	CASSENRPGENEKLFF